This T cell receptor beta chain was identified in a study of T cell responses to AZD1222 COVID-19 vaccine. Points on this clone: The antigen remains undetermined.

Study-wide results and caveats: Regions left unmutated in variants are reportedly the target of nearly half of spike-specific TCRs. Compared with day 0, the breadth and depth of the Spike-specific TCR repertoire rose significantly after two doses of AZD1222. Baseline serostatus was positive in only six AZD1222 recipients.

The data were produced by immunoSEQ multiplex PCR, yet TCRdb's version contains in-frame clones alone and is incomplete. The table has around 150,000 clones, around 84% seen once. This CDR3 spans 15 amino acids. Germline CDR1 is MDHEN and CDR2 is SYDVKM. Trimming left V 5 bases short and J 2 bases short, with 13 bases between. The V and J genes are TRBV28 and TRBJ1-3; no definite D call. This clonotype was obtained from an adult in good health. The sample was peripheral blood, taken on day 0 of AZD1222 vaccination. The CDR3, as DNA: TGTGCCAGCAGTGATGCTTTGGGCACTGGAAACACCATATATTTT. Translating gives CASSDALGTGNTIYF.